One and the same sample provided the 32 T cell receptor beta chains below, sequenced in a study of beta chain features in type 1 diabetes. TCRB transcripts that were expressed got sequenced, as all of the isolated RNA had been reverse transcribed. Sequencing used immunoSEQ multiplex PCR; TCRdb keeps in-frame clones, though not all of them. The table shows 200,000 to 250,000 clones, with roughly 30% occurring only once. Sequenced: central memory CD4+ T cells from blood. The source is a man aged 25 to 40 in good health.

Points on this clone: Additional DNA sequences in this sample encode the identical CDR3. The J gene is TRBJ2-7, the V gene TRBV28; D could derive from TRBD1 or TRBD2 (5 bases each). Trimming left V 1 base short and J 0 bases short, with 7 bases between. Looked up from germline, CDR1 is MDHEN and CDR2 is SYDVKM. This CDR3 comprises 14 residues. The CDR3 DNA is TGTGCCAGCAGTTTATCGGGACCCTCCTACGAGCAGTACTTC. Residues: CASSLSGPSYEQYF.

J is TRBJ2-7 and V is TRBV7-2; TRBD1 might be the D (5 bases). CDR1 and CDR2 (germline): SGHTA, FQGNSA. V was shortened by 6 bases and J by 3 bases, with 18 bases between the two germline ends. This CDR3 is built from 15 residues. The CDR3 DNA is TGTGCCAGCAGTCAGAGCCAGGGTATTGGCTACGAGCAGTACTTC. Its translation: CASSQSQGIGYEQYF.

This clone was found a few times. The J gene is TRBJ2-6, the V gene TRBV7-2; 8 positions match TRBD2. Germline-derived CDR1 and CDR2 are SGHTA and FQGNSA. The CDR3 loop spans 17 amino acids. V lost 5 bases, J lost 2 bases, and 8 bases stayed unmatched. CDR3 loop: CASSPRTSPPGANVLTF. In nucleotides, the CDR3 is TGTGCCAGCAGCCCCCGGACTAGCCCCCCTGGGGCCAACGTCCTGACTTTC.

This clone was observed a few times. The chain joins TRBV29-1 to TRBJ2-3; D is undetermined. V lost 3 bases, J lost 2 bases, and 6 bases lay in between. CDR3 size: 12 residues. CDR1 is SQVTM, CDR2 ANQGSEA, per germline. CDR3 DNA: TGCAGCGTTGAGGGGTTCACAGATACGCAGTATTTT. Translated: CSVEGFTDTQYF.

V gene TRBV28 combines with J gene TRBJ2-2, with D unclear. Germline loops: CDR1 MDHEN, CDR2 SYDVKM. V lost 5 bases and J lost 7, with 5 bases in between. This CDR3 is built from 11 residues. This CDR3 is CASSGNGELFF. In DNA, the CDR3 is TGTGCCAGCAGTGGGAACGGGGAGCTGTTTTTT.

This clone has a handful of counts. The rearrangement links TRBV14 to TRBJ2-7; D remains ambiguous. Germline V CDR1 and CDR2: SGHDN, FVKESK. The V end lost 6 bases, the J end lost 0 bases, and 9 bases lay between the germline ends. This CDR3 is 13 amino acids long. The CDR3 here is CASRLASSYEQYF. The DNA for the CDR3 is TGTGCCAGCAGGTTGGCCAGCTCCTACGAGCAGTACTTC. Full variable domain (remainder filled in from reference TRBV14 and TRBJ2-7): EAGVTQFPSHSVIEKGQTVTLRCDPISGHDNLYWYRRVMGKEIKFLLHFVKESKQDESGMPNNRFLAERTGGTYSTLKVQPAELEDSGVYFCASRLASSYEQYFGPGTRLTVT.

V gene TRBV7-6 combines with J gene TRBJ2-4, with 12 bases identical to TRBD1. The CDR3 covers 16 residues. The V gene's germline CDR1 is SGHVS and CDR2 FNYEAQ. V lost 3 bases and J lost 9; bases outside the gene matches: 9. The chain's CDR3 is CASSLSGTGGDGIQYF. DNA for the CDR3: TGTGCCAGCAGCTTGTCCGGGACAGGGGGCGATGGCATTCAGTACTTC.

A few counts support this clone. The V and J genes are TRBV7-2 and TRBJ2-5, with a possible D match to TRBD2 (6 bases). V was pared by 7 bases and J by 3 bases, with 18 bases between. Germline lookup yields CDR1 SGHTA and CDR2 FQGNSA. This CDR3 is built from 15 residues. This CDR3 reads CASTLGYLAKETQYF. For the CDR3, the DNA is TGTGCCAGCACCCTTGGTTACCTAGCGAAAGAGACCCAGTACTTC.

This sequence joins TRBV19 and TRBJ2-5; D unclear. The germline CDR1 and CDR2 sequences are LNHDA and SQIVND (reference sequence). The CDR3 covers 13 residues. Deletions cut 3 bases from V and 8 bases from J, with 13 bases between. In nucleotides, the CDR3 is TGTGCCAGTAGTATCGGCAGTGTCGGAACCCAGTACTTC. This translates into CASSIGSVGTQYF.

This clone was counted a few times. This rearrangement joins TRBV2 to TRBJ1-5; D is unresolved. V was pared by 5 bases and J by 4 bases, with 12 bases between. The length of the CDR3 is 14 residues. Germline V gene sequence: CDR1 SNHLY, CDR2 FYNNEI. Here the CDR3 DNA reads TGTGCCAGCAGTTTCAAGTCCGCAAATCAGCCCCAGCATTTT. Translated, it gives CASSFKSANQPQHF.

A single count supports this clone. The chain links TRBV30 to TRBJ2-1, with D possibly TRBD2 on 5 matching bases. The V end lost 5 bases, the J end lost 6 bases, and 11 bases lay between the germline ends. The CDR3 loop spans 12 amino acids. Per germline, CDR1 GTSNPN and CDR2 SVGIG (reference sequence). This CDR3 is CAWAGLSNEQFF. The CDR3 DNA follows: TGTGCCTGGGCTGGACTCAGCAATGAGCAGTTCTTC.

The table lists this clone with a few counts. This chain connects TRBV2 to TRBJ2-1; the D is unclear. From germline, CDR1 is SNHLY and CDR2 FYNNEI. Trimming cost V 6 bases and J 6 bases, with 9 bases left between them. The CDR3 is made up of 12 amino acids. CDR3 protein: CASRDMFNEQFF. For the CDR3, the DNA is TGTGCCAGCAGGGATATGTTCAATGAGCAGTTCTTC. The full variable domain, its missing parts supplied by reference TRBV2 and TRBJ2-1, is EPEVTQTPSHQVTQMGQEVILRCVPISNHLYFYWYRQILGQKVEFLVSFYNNEISEKSEIFDDQFSVERPDGSNFTLKIRSTKLEDSAMYFCASRDMFNEQFFGPGTRLTVL.

This chain joins TRBV30 and TRBJ1-5; no firm D call. There are 14 residues in the CDR3. V was shortened by 6 bases and J by 2 bases, with 14 bases between the two germline ends. The V gene's germline CDR1 is GTSNPN and CDR2 SVGIG (reference sequence). CDR3 region: CACSRPLGNQPQHF. The CDR3 coding sequence is TGTGCCTGTTCAAGGCCCCTGGGCAATCAGCCCCAGCATTTT.

This clone was counted once. The chain is built from TRBV5-1 and TRBJ2-7; 13 positions agree with TRBD2. Losses at the gene ends were 3 bases for V and 5 bases for J; bases not matched to a gene: 5. Germline V gives CDR1 SGHRS, CDR2 YFSETQ. The CDR3 is 15 amino acids. CDR3: CASSSGLAGLDEQYF. CDR3 nucleotide sequence: TGCGCCAGCAGCTCGGGACTAGCGGGACTAGACGAGCAGTACTTC.

Written as DNA, the CDR3 is TGTGCCACCAGCACGGGACAGCGGAACACTGAAGCTTTCTTT. Amino acid sequence: CATSTGQRNTEAFF. V and J are TRBV15 and TRBJ1-1; 7 bases line up with TRBD1. Germline-derived CDR1 and CDR2 are LNHNV and YYDKDF (reference sequence). The V and J ends lost 4 bases and 1 base, in that order; junction bases with no gene match: 3. The CDR3 is 14 residues long.

This clone appeared a few times. This chain links TRBV25-1 with TRBJ1-2; the D is unclear. The CDR3 contains 15 residues. CDR1 MGHDK and CDR2 SYGVNS come from the germline V gene. Trimming cost V 1 base and J 5 bases, with 14 bases left between them. The chain's CDR3 is CASSESDPEVYGYTF. The DNA for the CDR3 is TGTGCCAGCAGTGAATCGGACCCCGAGGTGTATGGCTACACCTTC.

Concerning this clone: The same CDR3 arises from other DNA sequences in this sample as well. J is TRBJ2-5 and V is TRBV7-2; 10 bases are a match to TRBD2. V lost 5 bases to trimming and J lost 4 bases; unmatched junction nucleotides: 10. Germline values: CDR1 SGHTA, CDR2 FQGNSA. The CDR3 totals 16 residues. Here the CDR3 reads CASSPRRLAGAETQYF. Here the CDR3 DNA reads TGTGCCAGCAGCCCTAGGCGCCTAGCGGGAGCAGAGACCCAGTACTTC.

The rearrangement uses TRBV5-6 and TRBJ1-5; 10 positions match TRBD1. The CDR3 covers 15 residues. With 2 bases clipped from V and 2 bases from J, the junction kept 1 base outside the gene matches. Germline-derived CDR1 and CDR2 are SGHDT and YYEEEE. The CDR3 DNA reads as TGTGCCAGCAGCTTCGGGACAGGGGGCAATCAGCCCCAGCATTTT. Translated, it gives CASSFGTGGNQPQHF.

In its sample, this clone was seen many times. The chain uses TRBV29-1 and TRBJ1-1; perhaps TRBD1 as D (5 bases). CDR3 size: 14 residues. CDR1 SQVTM and CDR2 ANQGSEA come from the germline V gene. The V and J ends lost 6 bases and 0 bases respectively, with 14 bases between them. The CDR3 coding sequence is TGCAGCGTCGTGGGACTCCAACTGAACACTGAAGCTTTCTTT. It translates to CSVVGLQLNTEAFF.

This clone was observed a handful of times. The chain joins TRBV2 to TRBJ1-5, with a tentative D call TRBD1 (6 bases). CDR1 and CDR2 from the germline V gene are SNHLY and FYNNEI. CDR3 length: 15 residues. Trimming took 4 bases from V and 4 from J, leaving 14 bases between them. The CDR3 bases are TGTGCCAGCAGTGCCGAGGGGCAGGGGAATCAGCCCCAGCATTTT. Amino acid sequence: CASSAEGQGNQPQHF.

The V and J genes are TRBV14 and TRBJ2-7, with 9 bases aligning to TRBD2. V lost 4 bases to trimming and J lost 9 bases; unmatched junction nucleotides: 7. This CDR3 has 13 amino acids. CDR1 is SGHDN and CDR2 is FVKESK in the germline V gene. CDR3 protein: CASSPRLADAQYF. The CDR3 region has the DNA TGTGCCAGCAGCCCTCGACTAGCGGATGCGCAGTACTTC.

The table lists this clone with a few counts. The V call is TRBV2, the J call TRBJ1-2; TRBD1 agrees at 7 bases. Germline V lookup: CDR1 SNHLY, CDR2 FYNNEI. The trim removed 8 bases at V and 8 bases at J, leaving 14 bases unmatched. The CDR3 loop spans 14 amino acids. The CDR3 sequence is CASAGRRGHDGYTF. Here the CDR3 DNA reads TGTGCCAGCGCAGGTAGGAGGGGGCACGACGGCTACACCTTC.

In this sample, this clone turned up a few times. J is TRBJ2-4 and V is TRBV19; weak D call: TRBD1 (6 bases). This CDR3 contains 13 residues. Per germline, CDR1 LNHDA and CDR2 SQIVND (reference sequence). The V end was cut by 6 bases, the J end by 5 bases, with 11 bases between. The CDR3 sequence is CASSRGLENIQYF. Here the CDR3 DNA reads TGTGCCAGTAGCAGGGGCCTGGAAAACATTCAGTACTTC.

This sequence joins TRBV30 and TRBJ1-1; 9 bases map to TRBD1. This CDR3 comprises 13 residues. With 5 bases clipped from V and 6 bases from J, the junction kept 7 bases outside the gene matches. Per the germline V gene, CDR1 is GTSNPN and CDR2 is SVGIG (reference sequence). CDR3 bases: TGTGCCTGGTCCCGGGACAGGGACGCTGAAGCTTTCTTT. This translates into CAWSRDRDAEAFF.

The chain's CDR3 is CASRQPGELFF. CDR3 sequence (DNA): TGTGCCAGTAGACAACCCGGGGAGCTGTTTTTT. The chain uses TRBV19 and TRBJ2-2; no reliable D call. There are 11 residues in the CDR3. V lost 6 bases and J 6 bases, leaving 5 bases between the germline ends. Per germline, CDR1 LNHDA and CDR2 SQIVND (reference sequence).

The chain is built from TRBV5-1 and TRBJ2-5; 12 bases line up with TRBD2. Germline loops: CDR1 SGHRS, CDR2 YFSETQ. Trimming took 4 bases from V and 4 from J; bases not matched to a gene: 5. The CDR3 extends over 15 amino acids. The CDR3 here is CASSEPLAGGETQYF. DNA for the CDR3: TGCGCCAGCAGCGAACCACTAGCGGGGGGAGAGACCCAGTACTTC. The whole variable domain, remainder taken from reference TRBV5-1 and TRBJ2-5, is KAGVTQTPRYLIKTRGQQVTLSCSPISGHRSVSWYQQTPGQGLQFLFEYFSETQRNKGNFPGRFSGRQFSNSRSEMNVSTLELGDSALYLCASSEPLAGGETQYFGPGTRLLVL.

As concerns this clone: Distinct nucleotide sequences in the sample also encode this CDR3. This chain uses TRBV2 with TRBJ2-7; 7 bases line up with TRBD1. With 6 bases clipped from V and 3 bases from J, the junction kept 2 bases outside the gene matches. This CDR3 has 12 amino acids. CDR1 and CDR2 (germline): SNHLY, FYNNEI. The CDR3 loop reads CASRRDSYEQYF. The CDR3 region has the DNA TGTGCCAGCAGGAGGGACAGCTACGAGCAGTACTTC. The entire variable domain, with the rest obtained from reference TRBV2 and TRBJ2-7, is as follows: EPEVTQTPSHQVTQMGQEVILRCVPISNHLYFYWYRQILGQKVEFLVSFYNNEISEKSEIFDDQFSVERPDGSNFTLKIRSTKLEDSAMYFCASRRDSYEQYFGPGTRLTVT.

In regard to this clone: An end of the junction differs from the germline gene, which may be a read error. The rearrangement joins TRBV5-1 to TRBJ2-3, with D possibly matching TRBD2 (5 bases). Per the germline V gene, CDR1 is SGHRS and CDR2 is YFSETQ. The CDR3 has 12 residues. The CDR3 here is CASSLEPGLGFF. Written as DNA, the CDR3 is TGCGCCAGCAGCTTGGAGCCAGGACTCGGGTTTTTT.

The CDR3 loop reads CASSQADSSFYEQYF. The CDR3 DNA reads as TGCGCCAGCAGCCAAGCGGACAGTTCCTTCTACGAGCAGTACTTC. The rearrangement uses TRBV4-3 and TRBJ2-7, with D possibly matching TRBD1 (6 bases). The CDR3 length is 15 residues. With 1 base removed from V and 3 bases from J, the gap between germline ends came to 13 bases. Germline V gene data show CDR1 as LGHNA and CDR2 as YSLEER.

This chain connects TRBV7-9 to TRBJ1-4, with no clear D. Germline values: CDR1 SEHNR, CDR2 FQNEAQ (reference sequence). Trimming shortened V by 7 bases and J by 5 bases, and 14 bases separated the two germline ends. The CDR3 runs to 14 residues. The CDR3: CASTPGTGNEKLFF. The CDR3 DNA reads TGTGCCAGCACCCCCGGTACCGGGAATGAAAAACTGTTTTTT. Filled out from reference TRBV7-9 and TRBJ1-4, the complete variable domain reads DTGVSQNPRHKITKRGQNVTFRCDPISEHNRLYWYRQTLGQGPEFLTYFQNEAQLEKSRLLSDRFSAERPKGSFSTLEIQRTEQGDSAMYLCASTPGTGNEKLFFGSGTQLSVL.

This clone was detected only a few times. The chain uses TRBV18 and TRBJ1-1, with D uncertain. V lost 3 bases and J 5 bases, leaving 19 bases between the germline ends. Germline values: CDR1 KGHSH, CDR2 LQKENI. This CDR3 spans 16 amino acids. CDR3: CASSPNLFEVSTEAFF. CDR3 DNA: TGTGCCAGCTCACCCAACCTTTTTGAGGTGTCGACTGAAGCTTTCTTT.

The chain employs TRBV30 and TRBJ2-2; perhaps TRBD2 as D (5 bases). The ends were cut back, 0 bases at V and 6 bases at J, with 17 bases in the middle. In germline, CDR1 is GTSNPN, CDR2 SVGIG (reference sequence). The CDR3 length is 16 residues. The CDR3 DNA sequence: TGTGCCTGGAGTGTTCTCCTGGGCGGGTCGGCCGGGGAGCTGTTTTTT. It encodes CAWSVLLGGSAGELFF.